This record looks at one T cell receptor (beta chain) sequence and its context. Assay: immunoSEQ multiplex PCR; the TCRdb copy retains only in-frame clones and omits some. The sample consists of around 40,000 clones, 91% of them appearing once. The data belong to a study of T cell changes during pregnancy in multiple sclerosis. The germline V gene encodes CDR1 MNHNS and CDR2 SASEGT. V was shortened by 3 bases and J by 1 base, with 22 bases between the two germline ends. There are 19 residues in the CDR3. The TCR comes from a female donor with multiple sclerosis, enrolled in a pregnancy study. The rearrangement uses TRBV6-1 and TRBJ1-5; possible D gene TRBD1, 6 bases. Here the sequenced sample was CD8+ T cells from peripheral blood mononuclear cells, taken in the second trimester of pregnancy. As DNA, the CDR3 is TGTGCCAGCAGTGAGGTAGAGGGGGGGGGCGGTTGGAGCAATCAGCCCCAGCATTTT. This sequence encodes CASSEVEGGGGWSNQPQHF.